This note documents a single T cell receptor (beta chain) sequence. Its antigen remains unidentified. CDR1 is MNHNS, CDR2 SASEGT, per germline. V trimming: 6 bases; J trimming: 7 bases; junction bases outside the gene matches: 2. This CDR3 has 13 amino acids. The data derive from a study of OX40 agonist ivuxolimab in advanced cancers. Study in general: Dosing consisted of intravenous ivuxolimab at 0.01 to 10 mg/kg every 2 weeks.

Notes on the study in general: CD8+ T cells showed, on average, more clonal expansion than CD4+ cells.

Some clones are missing from TCRdb's copy, which holds only in-frame ones; the method was immunoSEQ multiplex PCR. The data contain 92,000 or so clones, approximately 84% of them singletons. This receptor was taken from an adult with an advanced solid tumor such as melanoma, head and neck, liver or kidney cancer. This specimen was CD4+ or CD8+ T cells sorted from blood, taken in a trial of the OX40 agonist ivuxolimab. This chain connects TRBV6-1 to TRBJ1-6, with 8 bases that match TRBD1. CDR3 residues: CASSGQGNSPLHF. The DNA of the CDR3 is TGTGCCAGCAGCGGACAGGGAAATTCACCCCTCCACTTT.